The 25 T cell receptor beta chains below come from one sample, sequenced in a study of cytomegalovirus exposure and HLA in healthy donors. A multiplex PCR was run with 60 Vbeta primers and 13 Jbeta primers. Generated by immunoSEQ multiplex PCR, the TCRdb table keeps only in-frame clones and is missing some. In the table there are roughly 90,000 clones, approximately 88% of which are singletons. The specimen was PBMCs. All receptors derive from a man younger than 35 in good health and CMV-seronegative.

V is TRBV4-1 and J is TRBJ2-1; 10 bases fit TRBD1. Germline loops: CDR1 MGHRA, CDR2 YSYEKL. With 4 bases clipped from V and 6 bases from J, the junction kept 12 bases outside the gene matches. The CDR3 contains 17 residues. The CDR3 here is CASSPLRDRGFFNEQFF. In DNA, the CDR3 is TGCGCCAGCAGCCCACTTCGGGACAGGGGTTTCTTCAATGAGCAGTTCTTC.

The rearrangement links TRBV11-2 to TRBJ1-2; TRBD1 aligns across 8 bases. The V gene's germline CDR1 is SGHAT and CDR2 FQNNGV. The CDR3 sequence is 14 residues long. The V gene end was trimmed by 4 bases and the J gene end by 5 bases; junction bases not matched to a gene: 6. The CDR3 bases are TGTGCCAGCAGCTCTCAACAGGGGGGGTATGGCTACACCTTC. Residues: CASSSQQGGYGYTF.

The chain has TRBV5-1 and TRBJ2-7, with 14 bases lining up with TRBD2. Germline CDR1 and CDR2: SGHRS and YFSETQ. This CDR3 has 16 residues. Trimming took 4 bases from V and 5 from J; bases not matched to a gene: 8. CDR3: CASSPQPGLAGDEQYF. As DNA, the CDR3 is TGCGCCAGCAGCCCTCAACCGGGACTAGCGGGGGACGAGCAGTACTTC.

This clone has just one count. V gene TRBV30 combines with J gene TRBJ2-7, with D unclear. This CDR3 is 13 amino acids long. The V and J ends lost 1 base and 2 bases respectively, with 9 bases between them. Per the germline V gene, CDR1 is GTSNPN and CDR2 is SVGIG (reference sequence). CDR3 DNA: TGTGCCTGGAGTGCCGAGAATGCCTACGAGCAGTACTTC. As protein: CAWSAENAYEQYF.

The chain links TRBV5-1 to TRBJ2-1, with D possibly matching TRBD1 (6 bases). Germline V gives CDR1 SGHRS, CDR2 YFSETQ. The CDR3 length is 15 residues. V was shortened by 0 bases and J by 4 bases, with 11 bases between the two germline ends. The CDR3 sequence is CASSLGGQTYNEQFF. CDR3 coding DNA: TGCGCCAGCAGCTTGGGAGGACAGACATACAATGAGCAGTTCTTC.

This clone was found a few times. The CDR3 region is CASSSYGGGSYNEQFF. The CDR3, as DNA: TGTGCCAGCAGTTCCTATGGGGGCGGCTCCTACAATGAGCAGTTCTTC. The V call is TRBV27, the J call TRBJ2-1; D possibly corresponds to TRBD1 (6 bases). Trimming removed 4 bases at V and 0 bases at J, with 13 bases between. CDR3 length equals 16 residues. Looked up from germline, CDR1 is MNHEY and CDR2 is SMNVEV (reference sequence).

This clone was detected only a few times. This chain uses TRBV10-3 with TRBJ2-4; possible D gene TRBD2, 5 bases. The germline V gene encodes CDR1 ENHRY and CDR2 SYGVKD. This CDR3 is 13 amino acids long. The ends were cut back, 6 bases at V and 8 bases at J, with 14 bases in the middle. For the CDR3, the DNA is TGTGCCATCAGGAATAGCGAGAGGGACATTCAGTACTTC. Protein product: CAIRNSERDIQYF.

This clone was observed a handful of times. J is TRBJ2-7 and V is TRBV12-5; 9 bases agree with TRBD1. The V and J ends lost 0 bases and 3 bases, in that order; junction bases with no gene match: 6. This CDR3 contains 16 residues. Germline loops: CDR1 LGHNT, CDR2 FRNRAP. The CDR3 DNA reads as TGTGCTAGTGGTTTGGTTCTAGGGGACAGGGTCTACGAGCAGTACTTC. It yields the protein CASGLVLGDRVYEQYF.

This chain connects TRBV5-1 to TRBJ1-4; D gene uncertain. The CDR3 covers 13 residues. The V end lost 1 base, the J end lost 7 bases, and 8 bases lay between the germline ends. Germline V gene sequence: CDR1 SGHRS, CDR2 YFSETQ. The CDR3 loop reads CASSLQVREKLFF. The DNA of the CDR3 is TGCGCCAGCAGCTTGCAAGTGCGTGAAAAACTGTTTTTT.

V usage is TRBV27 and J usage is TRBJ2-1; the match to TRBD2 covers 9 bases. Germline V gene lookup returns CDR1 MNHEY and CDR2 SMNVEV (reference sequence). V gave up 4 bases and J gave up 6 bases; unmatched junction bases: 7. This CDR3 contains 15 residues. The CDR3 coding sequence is TGTGCCAGCAGTTCGCGCGGGAGGGAGGGCAATGAGCAGTTCTTC. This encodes CASSSRGREGNEQFF.

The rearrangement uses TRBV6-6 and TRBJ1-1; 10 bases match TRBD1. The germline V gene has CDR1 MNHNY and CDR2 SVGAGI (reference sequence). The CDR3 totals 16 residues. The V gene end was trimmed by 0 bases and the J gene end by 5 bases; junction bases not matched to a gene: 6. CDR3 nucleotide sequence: TGTGCCAGCAGTTACTCCCGACAGGGGGCTTTGACTGAAGCTTTCTTT. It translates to CASSYSRQGALTEAFF.

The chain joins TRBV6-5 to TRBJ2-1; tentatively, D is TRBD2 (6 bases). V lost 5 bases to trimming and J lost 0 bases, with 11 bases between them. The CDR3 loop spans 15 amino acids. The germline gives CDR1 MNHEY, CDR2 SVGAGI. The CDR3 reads CASSTIAASYNEQFF. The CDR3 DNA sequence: TGTGCCAGCAGTACCATAGCGGCCTCCTACAATGAGCAGTTCTTC.

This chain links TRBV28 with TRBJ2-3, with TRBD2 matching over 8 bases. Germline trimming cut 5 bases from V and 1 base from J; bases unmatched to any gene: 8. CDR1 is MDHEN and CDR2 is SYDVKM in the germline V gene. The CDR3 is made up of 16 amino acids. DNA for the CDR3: TGTGCCAGCAGTGAAGCGGGAGCGATACGCACAGATACGCAGTATTTT. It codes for CASSEAGAIRTDTQYF.

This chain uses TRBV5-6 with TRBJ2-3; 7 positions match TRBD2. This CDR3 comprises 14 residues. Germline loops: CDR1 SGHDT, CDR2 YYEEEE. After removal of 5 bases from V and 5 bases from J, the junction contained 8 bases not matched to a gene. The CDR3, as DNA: TGTGCCAGCAGTCCCGGACTAGAGGTAGATACGCAGTATTTT. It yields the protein CASSPGLEVDTQYF.

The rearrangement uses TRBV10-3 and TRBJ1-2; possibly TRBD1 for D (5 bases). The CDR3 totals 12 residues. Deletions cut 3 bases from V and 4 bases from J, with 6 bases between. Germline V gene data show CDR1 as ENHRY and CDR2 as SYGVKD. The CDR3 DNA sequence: TGTGCCATCAGTGAAGGGGCCTATGGCTACACCTTC. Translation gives CAISEGAYGYTF.

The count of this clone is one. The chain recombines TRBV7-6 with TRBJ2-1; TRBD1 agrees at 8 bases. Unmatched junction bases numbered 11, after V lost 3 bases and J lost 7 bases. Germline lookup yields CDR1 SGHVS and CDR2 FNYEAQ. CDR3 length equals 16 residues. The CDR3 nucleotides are TGTGCCAGCAGCTTTGGACAGGGTGGTTCGTGGAATGAGCAGTTCTTC. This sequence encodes CASSFGQGGSWNEQFF.

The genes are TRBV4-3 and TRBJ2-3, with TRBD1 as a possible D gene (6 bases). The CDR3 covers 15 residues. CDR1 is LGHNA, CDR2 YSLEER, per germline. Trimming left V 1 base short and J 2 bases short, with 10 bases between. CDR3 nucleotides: TGCGCCAGCAGCCAAGGGCAGGGGAACACAGATACGCAGTATTTT. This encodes CASSQGQGNTDTQYF.

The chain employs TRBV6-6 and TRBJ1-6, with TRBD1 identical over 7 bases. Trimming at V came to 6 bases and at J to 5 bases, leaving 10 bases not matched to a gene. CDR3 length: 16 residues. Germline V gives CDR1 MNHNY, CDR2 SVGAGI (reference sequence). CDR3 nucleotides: TGTGCCAGCAGAGCCACCACAGGGGCCAATAATTCACCCCTCCACTTT. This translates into CASRATTGANNSPLHF.

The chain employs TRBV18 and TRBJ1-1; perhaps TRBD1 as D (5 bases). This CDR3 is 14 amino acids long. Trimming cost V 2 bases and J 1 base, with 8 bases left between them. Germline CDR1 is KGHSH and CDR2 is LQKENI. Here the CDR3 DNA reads TGTGCCAGCTCACCAAAGGACAAGAACACTGAAGCTTTCTTT. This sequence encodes CASSPKDKNTEAFF.

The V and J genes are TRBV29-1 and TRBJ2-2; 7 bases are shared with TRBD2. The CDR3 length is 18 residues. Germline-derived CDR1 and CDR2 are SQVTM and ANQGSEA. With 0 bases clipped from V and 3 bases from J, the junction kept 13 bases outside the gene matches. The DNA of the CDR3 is TGCAGCGTTGAAGATTGGCCGTTAGGGAGGGGATACACCGGGGAGCTGTTTTTT. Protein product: CSVEDWPLGRGYTGELFF.

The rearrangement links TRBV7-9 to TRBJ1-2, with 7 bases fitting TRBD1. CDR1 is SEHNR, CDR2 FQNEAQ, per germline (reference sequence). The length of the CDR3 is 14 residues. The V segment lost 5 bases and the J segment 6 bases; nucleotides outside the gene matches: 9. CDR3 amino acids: CASSRQTGIDGYTF. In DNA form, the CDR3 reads TGTGCCAGCAGCCGTCAGACAGGGATAGATGGCTACACCTTC.

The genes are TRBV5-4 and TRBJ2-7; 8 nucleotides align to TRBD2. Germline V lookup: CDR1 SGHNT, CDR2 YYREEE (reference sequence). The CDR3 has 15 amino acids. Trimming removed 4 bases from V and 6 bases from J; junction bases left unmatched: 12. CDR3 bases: TGTGCCAGCAGCGTGCCGGGACTAGGTCGTTCCGAGCAGTACTTC. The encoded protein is CASSVPGLGRSEQYF. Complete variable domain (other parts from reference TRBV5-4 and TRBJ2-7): ETGVTQSPTHLIKTRGQQVTLRCSSQSGHNTVSWYQQALGQGPQFIFQYYREEENGRGNFPPRFSGLQFPNYSSELNVNALELDDSALYLCASSVPGLGRSEQYFGPGTRLTVT.

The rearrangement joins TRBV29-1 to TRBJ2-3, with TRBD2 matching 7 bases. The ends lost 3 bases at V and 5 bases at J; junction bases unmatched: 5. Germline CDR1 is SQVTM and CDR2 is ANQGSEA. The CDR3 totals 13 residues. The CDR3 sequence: CSVEAGVEDTQYF. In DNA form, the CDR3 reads TGCAGCGTTGAGGCGGGAGTTGAAGATACGCAGTATTTT.

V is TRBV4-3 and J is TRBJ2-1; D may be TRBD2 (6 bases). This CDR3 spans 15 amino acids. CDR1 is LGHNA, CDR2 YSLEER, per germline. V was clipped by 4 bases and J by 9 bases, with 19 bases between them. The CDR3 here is CASSLSPGAPTEQFF. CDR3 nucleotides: TGCGCCAGCAGCCTCTCACCGGGAGCCCCCACTGAGCAGTTCTTC.

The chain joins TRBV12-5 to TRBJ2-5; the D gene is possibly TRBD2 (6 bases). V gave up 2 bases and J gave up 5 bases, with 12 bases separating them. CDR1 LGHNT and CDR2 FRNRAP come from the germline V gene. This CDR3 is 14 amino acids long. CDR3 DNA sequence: TGTGCTAGTGGTTTGCGGGACTTAGCGGAGACCCAGTACTTC. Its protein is CASGLRDLAETQYF.